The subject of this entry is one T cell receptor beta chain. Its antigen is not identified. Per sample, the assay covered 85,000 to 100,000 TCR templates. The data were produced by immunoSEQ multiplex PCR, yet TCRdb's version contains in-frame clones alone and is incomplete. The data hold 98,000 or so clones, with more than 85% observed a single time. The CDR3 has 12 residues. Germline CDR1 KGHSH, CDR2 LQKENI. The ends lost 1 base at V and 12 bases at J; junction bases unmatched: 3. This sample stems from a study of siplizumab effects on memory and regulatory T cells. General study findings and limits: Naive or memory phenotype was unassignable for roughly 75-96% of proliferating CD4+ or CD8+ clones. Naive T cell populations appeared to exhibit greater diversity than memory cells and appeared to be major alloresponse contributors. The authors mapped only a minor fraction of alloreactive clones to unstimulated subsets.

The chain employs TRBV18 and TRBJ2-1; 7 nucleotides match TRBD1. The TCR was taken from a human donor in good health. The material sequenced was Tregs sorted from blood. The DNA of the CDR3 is TGTGCCAGCTCACCACAGGGGGCCTGGCAGTTCTTC. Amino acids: CASSPQGAWQFF.